The source of this T cell receptor beta chain is a study of T cell clonotyping in hematopoietic cell transplantation. Data came from immunoSEQ multiplex PCR; TCRdb stores just in-frame clones and leaves some out. The sample holds 5,500 to 6,500 clones, more than 90% seen once. Trimming removed 4 bases at V and 1 base at J, with 7 bases between. CDR3 length: 13 residues. CDR1 is LNHNV and CDR2 is YYDKDF in the germline V gene (reference sequence). The chain joins TRBV15 to TRBJ1-1; D gene ambiguous. This receptor was taken from a female patient aged 45-65 years who had an allogeneic stem cell transplant from an unrelated donor, so T cells may come from the graft donor. Some clones in this sample may be carry-over from other donors' samples. Specimen: peripheral blood mononuclear cells, collected 100 days after allogeneic stem cell transplant. CDR3 nucleotide sequence: TGTGCCACCAGCAAATACAGGAACACTGAAGCTTTCTTT. Translation gives CATSKYRNTEAFF.